This is a list of T cell receptor beta chains from one sample in a study of T cell changes during pregnancy in multiple sclerosis. Repertoires were generated with immunoSEQ multiplex PCR, while TCRdb's copy carries only in-frame clones and drops some. The data show just over 90,000 clones, roughly nine tenths seen once. The input for sequencing was peripheral blood, taken after pregnancy. Source of these receptors: a female donor in good health, enrolled as a control in a pregnancy study. Each CDR3 is given without its conserved first and last residue.

cdr3_length j_call v_call cdr3_aa
11 TRBJ1-2 TRBV7-9 ASSLGAGGGYT
13 TRBJ2-3 TRBV5-1 ASSLVVGSTDTQY
19 TRBJ2-3 TRBV4-3 ASSQDRPSGTSGGAGDTQY
12 TRBJ2-3 TRBV11-2 ASRRSGGADTQY
13 TRBJ2-2 TRBV5-4 ASSFGQAHTGELF
12 TRBJ1-6 TRBV30 AWRPSSYNSPLH
9 TRBJ1-1 TRBV19 ASSMAVKAF
11 TRBJ1-1 TRBV7-3 ASSLFAQTEAF
15 TRBJ1-6 TRBV7-2 ASSPTWTGQYNSPLH
15 TRBJ2-1 TRBV7-3 ASSLTGGALSYNEQF
12 TRBJ1-2 TRBV5-1 ASSLAGRDYGYT
13 TRBJ1-1 TRBV9 ASSQSGGAGTEAF
12 TRBJ2-7 TRBV5-6 ASCLGGSPYEQY
17 TRBJ2-6 TRBV5-5 ASSQHAGNFHSGANVLT
13 TRBJ1-3 TRBV30 AWSVRRPSGNTIY
10 TRBJ1-5 TRBV7-9 ASSITGQPQH
13 TRBJ1-2 TRBV2 ASSETAAANYGYT
12 TRBJ1-2 TRBV19 ASSIEIGGPGYT
12 TRBJ1-2 TRBV5-4 ASSVGQSNYGYT
12 TRBJ1-6 TRBV30 AWSVGQGDLPLH
12 TRBJ1-5 TRBV29-1 SARGPGSNQPQH
11 TRBJ2-5 TRBV13 ASSSDRAETQY
13 TRBJ1-4 TRBV9 ASSVGGGLNEKLF
12 TRBJ2-1 TRBV9 ASSVEGEEDEQF
10 TRBJ1-5 TRBV29-1 SVGDRDQPQH
13 TRBJ2-3 TRBV5-1 ASSLSGGASDTQY
16 TRBJ1-2 TRBV27 ASSPDGTGGPSNYGYT
13 TRBJ1-5 TRBV4-3 ASSSGFQGTQPQH
15 TRBJ2-2 TRBV4-3 ASSQEGTAPNTGELF
16 TRBJ2-1 TRBV10-3 AISEALGGGASYNEQF
12 TRBJ1-1 TRBV19 ASSIVYSGPEAF
12 TRBJ1-2 TRBV7-7 ASTPRDGSVGYT
12 TRBJ2-6 TRBV27 ASSRSSGANVLT
16 TRBJ1-4 TRBV4-2 ASSQETQGFPTNEKLF
11 TRBJ1-5 TRBV28 ASRYQGDQPQH
10 TRBJ1-1 TRBV19 ASSLDRRWAF
11 TRBJ1-6 TRBV28 ASMGVRGSPLH
16 TRBJ1-5 TRBV4-1 ASSQAVRGDYSNQPQH
12 TRBJ1-5 TRBV7-2 ASNLIQGDQPQH
15 TRBJ1-4 TRBV25-1 ASSGGWSAGMGEKLF
13 TRBJ2-3 TRBV2 ASSEGLSLTDTQY
13 TRBJ1-2 TRBV6-6 ASSPDRVSTYGYT
12 TRBJ2-3 TRBV9 ASSVASGGDTQY
9 TRBJ2-7 TRBV30 ACPRGNEQY
14 TRBJ2-3 TRBV7-8 ASSRRRGAFTDTQY
15 TRBJ1-5 TRBV4-3 ASSQDIGTGWRGSQH
10 TRBJ2-4 TRBV28 ASIGIEGIQY
11 TRBJ2-1 TRBV2 ASTLGTSHEQF
13 TRBJ2-5 TRBV9 ASSVSGGAQETQY